This paragraph reports one T cell receptor beta chain. Its specificity is not known. On cycle 4 day 1 and cycle 7 day 1, as well as at baseline, blood was sampled. The data belong to a study of OX40 agonist ivuxolimab in advanced cancers. Study observations and caveats: CD4+ T cells averaged fewer expanded clones than CD8+ T cells. Researchers did not determine the expanded peripheral T cells' antigen specificity.

Sequenced by immunoSEQ multiplex PCR; TCRdb stores in-frame clones only, minus some. The sample lists about 46,000 clones, about 88% seen once, with 0.5% to 0.65% in the top ten. The sample in question was CD4+ or CD8+ T cells sorted from blood, obtained in a trial of the OX40 agonist ivuxolimab. The clonotype originates from an adult with an advanced solid tumor such as melanoma, head and neck, liver or kidney cancer.

CDR3 coding DNA: TGTGCCAGCTCACCCGACAGGGTCTCTGGAAACACCATATATTTT. Translation gives CASSPDRVSGNTIYF. The V gene is TRBV18, the J gene TRBJ1-3, with TRBD1 matching 7 bases. CDR1 is KGHSH, CDR2 LQKENI, per germline. V shed 3 bases and J 0 bases; nucleotides not matched to a gene: 2. The CDR3 spans 15 residues.